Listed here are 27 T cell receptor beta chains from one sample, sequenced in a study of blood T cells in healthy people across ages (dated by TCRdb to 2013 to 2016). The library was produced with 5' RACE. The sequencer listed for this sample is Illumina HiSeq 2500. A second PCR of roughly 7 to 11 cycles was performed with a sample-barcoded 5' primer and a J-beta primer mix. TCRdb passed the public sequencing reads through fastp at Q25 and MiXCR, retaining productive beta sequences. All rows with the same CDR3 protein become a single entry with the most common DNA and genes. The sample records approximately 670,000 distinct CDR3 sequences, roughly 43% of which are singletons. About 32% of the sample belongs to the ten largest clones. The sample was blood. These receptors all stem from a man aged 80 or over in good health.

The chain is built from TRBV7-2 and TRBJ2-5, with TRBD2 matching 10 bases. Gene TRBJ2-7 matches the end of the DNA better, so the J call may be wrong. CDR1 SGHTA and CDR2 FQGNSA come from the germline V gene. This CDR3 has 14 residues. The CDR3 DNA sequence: TGTGCCAGCAGCTCCTTAGCGGGGGGCGCCGAGCAGTACTTC. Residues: CASSSLAGGAEQYF.

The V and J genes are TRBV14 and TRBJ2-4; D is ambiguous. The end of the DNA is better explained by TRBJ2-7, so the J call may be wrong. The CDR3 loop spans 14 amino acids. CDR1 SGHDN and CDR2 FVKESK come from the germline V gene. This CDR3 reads CASSQADFSYEQYF. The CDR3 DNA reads TGTGCCAGCAGCCAAGCAGACTTCTCCTACGAGCAGTACTTC.

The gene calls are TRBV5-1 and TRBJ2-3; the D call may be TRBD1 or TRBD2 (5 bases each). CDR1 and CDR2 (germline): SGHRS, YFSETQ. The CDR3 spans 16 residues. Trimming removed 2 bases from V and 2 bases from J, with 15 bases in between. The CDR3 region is CASSFEGRGPTDTQYF. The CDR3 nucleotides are TGCGCCAGCAGCTTCGAGGGGCGCGGGCCCACAGATACGCAGTATTTT.

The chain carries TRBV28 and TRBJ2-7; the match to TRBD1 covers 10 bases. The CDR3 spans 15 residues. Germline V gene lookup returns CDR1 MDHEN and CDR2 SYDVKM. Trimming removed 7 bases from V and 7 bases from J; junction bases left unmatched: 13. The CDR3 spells CASNHGTGDFREQYF. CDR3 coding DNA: TGTGCCAGCAACCACGGGACAGGGGATTTTCGGGAGCAGTACTTC.

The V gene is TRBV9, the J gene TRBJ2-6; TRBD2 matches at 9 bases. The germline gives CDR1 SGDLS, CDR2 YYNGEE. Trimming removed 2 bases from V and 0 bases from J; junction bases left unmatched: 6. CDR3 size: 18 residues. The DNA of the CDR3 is TGTGCCAGCAGCGTGCCTAGCGGGAAGATCTCTGGGGCCAACGTCCTGACTTTC. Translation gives CASSVPSGKISGANVLTF.

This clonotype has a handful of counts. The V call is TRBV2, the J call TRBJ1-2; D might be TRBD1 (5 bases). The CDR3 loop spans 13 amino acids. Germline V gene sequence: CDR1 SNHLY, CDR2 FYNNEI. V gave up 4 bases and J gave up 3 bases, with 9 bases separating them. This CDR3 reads CASSGGGDYGYTF. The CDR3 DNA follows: TGTGCCAGCAGTGGGGGCGGGGACTATGGCTACACCTTC.

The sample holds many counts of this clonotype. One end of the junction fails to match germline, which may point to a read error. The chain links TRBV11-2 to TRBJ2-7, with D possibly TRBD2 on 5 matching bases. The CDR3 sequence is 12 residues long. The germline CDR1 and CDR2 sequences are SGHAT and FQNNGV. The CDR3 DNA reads TGTGCCAGTAGCTGGAGGTCGGACGAGCAGTACTTC. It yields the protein CASSWRSDEQYF.

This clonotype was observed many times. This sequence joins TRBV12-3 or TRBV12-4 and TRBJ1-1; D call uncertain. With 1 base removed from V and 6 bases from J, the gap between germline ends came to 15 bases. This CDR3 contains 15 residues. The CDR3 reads CASSLVSGGFAEAFF. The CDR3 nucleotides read TGTGCCAGCAGTTTAGTGTCAGGAGGCTTTGCTGAAGCTTTCTTT.

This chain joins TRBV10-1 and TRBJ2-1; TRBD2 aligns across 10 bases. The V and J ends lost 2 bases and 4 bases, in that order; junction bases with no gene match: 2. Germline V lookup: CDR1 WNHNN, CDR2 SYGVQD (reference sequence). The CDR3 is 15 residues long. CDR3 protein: CASSETSGVYNEQFF. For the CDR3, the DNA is TGCGCCAGCAGTGAGACTAGCGGGGTTTACAATGAGCAGTTCTTC.

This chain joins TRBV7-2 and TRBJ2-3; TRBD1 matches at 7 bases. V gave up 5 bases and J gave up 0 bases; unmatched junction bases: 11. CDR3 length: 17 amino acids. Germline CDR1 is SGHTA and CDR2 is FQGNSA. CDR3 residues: CASSRTGTTTSTDTQYF. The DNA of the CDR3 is TGTGCCAGCAGCCGGACAGGAACGACCACTAGCACAGATACGCAGTATTTT.

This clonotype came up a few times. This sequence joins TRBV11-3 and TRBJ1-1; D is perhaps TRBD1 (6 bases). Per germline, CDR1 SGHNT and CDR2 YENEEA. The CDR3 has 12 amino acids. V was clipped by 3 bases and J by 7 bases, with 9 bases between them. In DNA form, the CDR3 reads TGTGCCAGCAGCTTCAAGGGGGATGAAGCTTTCTTT. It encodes CASSFKGDEAFF.

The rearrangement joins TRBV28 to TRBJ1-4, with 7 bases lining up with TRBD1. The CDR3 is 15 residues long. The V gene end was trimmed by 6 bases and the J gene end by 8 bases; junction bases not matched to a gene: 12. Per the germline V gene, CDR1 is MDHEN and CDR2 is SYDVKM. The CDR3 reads CASSRNQGVIEKLFF. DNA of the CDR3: TGTGCCAGCAGCAGGAATCAGGGGGTAATAGAAAAACTGTTTTTT.

CDR3 sequence (DNA): TGTGCCAGCAGCCAAGCGGACGGACCCTACGAGCAGTACTTC. It encodes CASSQADGPYEQYF. This chain uses TRBV14 with TRBJ2-7; D gene ambiguous. The CDR3 consists of 14 residues. Looked up from germline, CDR1 is SGHDN and CDR2 is FVKESK. The ends were cut back, 1 base at V and 2 bases at J, with 9 bases in the middle.

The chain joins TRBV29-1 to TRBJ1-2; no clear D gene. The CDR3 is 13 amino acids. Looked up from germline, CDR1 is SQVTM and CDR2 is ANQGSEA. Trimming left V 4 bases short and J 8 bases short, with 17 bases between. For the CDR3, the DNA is TGCAGCGTTGGTGGAAAGGGCGAGGGAGGCTACACCTTC. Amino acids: CSVGGKGEGGYTF.

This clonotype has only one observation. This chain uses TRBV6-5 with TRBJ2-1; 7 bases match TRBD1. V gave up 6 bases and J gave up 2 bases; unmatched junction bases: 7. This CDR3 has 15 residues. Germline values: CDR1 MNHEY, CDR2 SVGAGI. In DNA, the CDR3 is TGTGCCAGCAGATTGGACAGGTCCACCTACAATGAGCAGTTCTTC. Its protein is CASRLDRSTYNEQFF.

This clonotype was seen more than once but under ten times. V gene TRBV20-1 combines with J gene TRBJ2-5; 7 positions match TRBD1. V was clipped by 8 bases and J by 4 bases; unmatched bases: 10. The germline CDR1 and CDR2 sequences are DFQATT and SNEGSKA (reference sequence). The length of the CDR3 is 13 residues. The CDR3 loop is CSPEEPGGETQYF. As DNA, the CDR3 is TGCAGTCCTGAAGAACCAGGGGGAGAGACCCAGTACTTC.

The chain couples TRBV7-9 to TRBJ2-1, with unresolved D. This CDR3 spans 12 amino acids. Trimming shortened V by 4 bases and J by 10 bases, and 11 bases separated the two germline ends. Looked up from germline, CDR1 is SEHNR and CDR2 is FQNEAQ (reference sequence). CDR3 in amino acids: CASSSWSTEQFF. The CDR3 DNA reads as TGTGCCAGCAGCTCCTGGAGCACCGAGCAGTTCTTC.

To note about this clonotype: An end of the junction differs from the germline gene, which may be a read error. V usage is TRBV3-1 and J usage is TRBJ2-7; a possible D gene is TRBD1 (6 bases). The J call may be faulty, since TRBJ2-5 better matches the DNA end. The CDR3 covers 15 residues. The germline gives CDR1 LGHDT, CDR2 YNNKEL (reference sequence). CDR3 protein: CASNQEWGRLETQYF. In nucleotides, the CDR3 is TGTGCCAGCAACCAAGAATGGGGGCGGTTAGAGACCCAGTACTTC.

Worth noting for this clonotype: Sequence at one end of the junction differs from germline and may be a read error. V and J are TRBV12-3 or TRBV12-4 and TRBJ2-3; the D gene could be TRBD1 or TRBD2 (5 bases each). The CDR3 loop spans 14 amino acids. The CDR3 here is CASSSGPSTDTEYF. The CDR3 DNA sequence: TGTGCCAGCAGCTCGGGACCGAGCACAGATACGGAGTATTTT.

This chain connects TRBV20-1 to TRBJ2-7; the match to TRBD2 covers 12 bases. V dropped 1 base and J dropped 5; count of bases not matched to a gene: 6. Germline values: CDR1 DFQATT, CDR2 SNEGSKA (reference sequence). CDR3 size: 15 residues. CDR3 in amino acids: CSARATTSGSHEQYF. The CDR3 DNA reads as TGCAGTGCTAGAGCCACGACTAGCGGGAGCCACGAGCAGTACTTC.

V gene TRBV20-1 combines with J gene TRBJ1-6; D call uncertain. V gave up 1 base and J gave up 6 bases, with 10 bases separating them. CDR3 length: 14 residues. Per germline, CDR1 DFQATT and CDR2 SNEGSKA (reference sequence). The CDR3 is CSARGEGLNSPLHF. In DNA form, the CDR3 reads TGCAGTGCTAGAGGGGAAGGCCTTAATTCACCCCTCCACTTT.

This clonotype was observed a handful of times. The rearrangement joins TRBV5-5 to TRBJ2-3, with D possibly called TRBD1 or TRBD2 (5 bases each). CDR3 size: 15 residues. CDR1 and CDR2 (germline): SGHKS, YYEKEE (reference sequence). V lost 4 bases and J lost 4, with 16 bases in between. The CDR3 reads CASSLLGEQPDTQYF. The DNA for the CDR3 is TGTGCCAGCAGCCTCCTGGGGGAACAGCCAGATACGCAGTATTTT.

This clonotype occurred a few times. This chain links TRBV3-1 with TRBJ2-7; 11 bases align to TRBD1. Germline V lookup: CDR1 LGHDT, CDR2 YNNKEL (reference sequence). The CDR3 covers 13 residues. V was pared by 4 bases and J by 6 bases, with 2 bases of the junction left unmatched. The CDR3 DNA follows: TGTGCCAGCAGCCTGGGACAGGGGGTCGAGCAGTACTTC. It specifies CASSLGQGVEQYF.

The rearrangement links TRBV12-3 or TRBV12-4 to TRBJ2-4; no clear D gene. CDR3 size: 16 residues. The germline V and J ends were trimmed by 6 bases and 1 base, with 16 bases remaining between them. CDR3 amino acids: CASSRRRFGAKNIQYF. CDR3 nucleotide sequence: TGTGCCAGCAGCCGTCGACGGTTTGGGGCCAAAAACATTCAGTACTTC.

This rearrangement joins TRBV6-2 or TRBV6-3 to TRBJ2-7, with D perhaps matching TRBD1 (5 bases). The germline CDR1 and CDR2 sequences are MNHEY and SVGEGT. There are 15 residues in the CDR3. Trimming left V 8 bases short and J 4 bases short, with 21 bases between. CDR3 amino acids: CASRVVFIDRYEQYF. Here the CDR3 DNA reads TGTGCCAGCCGTGTCGTGTTCATTGACAGATACGAGCAGTACTTC.

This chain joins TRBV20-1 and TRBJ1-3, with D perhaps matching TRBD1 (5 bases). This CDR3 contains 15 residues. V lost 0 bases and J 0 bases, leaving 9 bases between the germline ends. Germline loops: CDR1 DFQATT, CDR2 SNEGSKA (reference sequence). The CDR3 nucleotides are TGCAGTGCTAGAGATCAGCAGGGCTCTGGAAACACCATATATTTT. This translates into CSARDQQGSGNTIYF.

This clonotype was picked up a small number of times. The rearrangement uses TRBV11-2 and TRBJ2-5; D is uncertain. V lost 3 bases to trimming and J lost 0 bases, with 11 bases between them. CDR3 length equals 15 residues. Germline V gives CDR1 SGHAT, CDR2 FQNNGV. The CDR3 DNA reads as TGTGCCAGCAGCTTTAACACAGAGTACCAAGAGACCCAGTACTTC. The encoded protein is CASSFNTEYQETQYF.